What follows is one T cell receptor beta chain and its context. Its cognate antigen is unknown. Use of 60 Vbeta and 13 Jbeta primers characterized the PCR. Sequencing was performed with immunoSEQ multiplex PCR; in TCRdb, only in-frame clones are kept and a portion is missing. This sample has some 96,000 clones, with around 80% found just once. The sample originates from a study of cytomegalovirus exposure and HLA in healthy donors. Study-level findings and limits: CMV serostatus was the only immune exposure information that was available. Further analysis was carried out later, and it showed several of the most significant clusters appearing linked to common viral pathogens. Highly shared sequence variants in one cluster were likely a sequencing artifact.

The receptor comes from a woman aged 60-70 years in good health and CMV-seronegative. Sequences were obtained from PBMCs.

The CDR3 coding sequence is TGTGCCAGCAGCTTGAATTTCGGGACAGATCACACTGAAGCTTTCTTT. Translation: CASSLNFGTDHTEAFF. This chain joins TRBV5-8 and TRBJ1-1, with 7 bases lining up with TRBD1. Germline V gene sequence: CDR1 SGHTS, CDR2 YDEGEE. Unmatched junction bases numbered 9, after V lost 1 base and J lost 3 bases. This CDR3 is built from 16 residues.